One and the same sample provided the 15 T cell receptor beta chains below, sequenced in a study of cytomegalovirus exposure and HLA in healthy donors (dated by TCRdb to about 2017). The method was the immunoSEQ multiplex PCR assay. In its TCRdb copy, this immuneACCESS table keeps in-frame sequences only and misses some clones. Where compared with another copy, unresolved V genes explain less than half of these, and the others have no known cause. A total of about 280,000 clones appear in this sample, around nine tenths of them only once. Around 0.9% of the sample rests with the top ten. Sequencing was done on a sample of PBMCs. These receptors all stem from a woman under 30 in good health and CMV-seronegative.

Here the CDR3 reads CASSPWTSGSFNEQFF. The CDR3 nucleotides read TGTGCCAGCAGCCCGTGGACTAGCGGGAGCTTTAATGAGCAGTTCTTC. This chain uses TRBV7-3 with TRBJ2-1, with TRBD2 matching 13 bases. Looked up from germline, CDR1 is SGHTA and CDR2 is FQGTGA. V shed 5 bases, J shed 7 bases, and the junction held 8 bases outside the gene matches. This CDR3 region has 16 residues.

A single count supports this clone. CDR3 in DNA: TGCGCCAGCAGCCAAGTAGCAGGGATGGGAAACACCATATATTTT. Protein sequence: CASSQVAGMGNTIYF. The rearrangement links TRBV4-3 to TRBJ1-3; TRBD1 might be the D (5 bases). From germline, CDR1 is LGHNA and CDR2 YSLEER. V lost 1 base and J 4 bases, leaving 11 bases between the germline ends. The CDR3 has 15 amino acids.

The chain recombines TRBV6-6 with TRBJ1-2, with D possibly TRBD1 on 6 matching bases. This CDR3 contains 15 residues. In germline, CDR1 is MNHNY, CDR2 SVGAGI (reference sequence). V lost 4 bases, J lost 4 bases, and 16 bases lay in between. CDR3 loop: CASSSPRTALYGYTF. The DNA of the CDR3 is TGTGCCAGCAGTTCCCCCCGGACAGCCCTCTATGGCTACACCTTC.

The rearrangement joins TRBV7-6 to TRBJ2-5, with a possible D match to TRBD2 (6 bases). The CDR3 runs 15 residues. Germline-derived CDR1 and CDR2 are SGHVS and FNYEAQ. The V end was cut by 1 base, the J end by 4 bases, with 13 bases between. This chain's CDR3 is CASSLGGWGGETQYF. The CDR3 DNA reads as TGTGCCAGCAGCTTAGGAGGGTGGGGAGGAGAGACCCAGTACTTC.

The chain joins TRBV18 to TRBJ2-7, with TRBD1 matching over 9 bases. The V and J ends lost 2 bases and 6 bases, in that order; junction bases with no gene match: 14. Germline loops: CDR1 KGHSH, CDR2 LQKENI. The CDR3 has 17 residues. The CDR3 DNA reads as TGTGCCAGCTCACCAACATTATCGGACAGGGGAGGTGGCGAGCAGTACTTC. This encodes CASSPTLSDRGGGEQYF.

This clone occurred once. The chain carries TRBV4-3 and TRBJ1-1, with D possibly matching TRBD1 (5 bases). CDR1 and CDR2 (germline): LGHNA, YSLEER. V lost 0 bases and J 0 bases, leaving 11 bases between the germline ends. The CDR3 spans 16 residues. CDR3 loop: CASSQDPGLMNTEAFF. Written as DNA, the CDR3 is TGCGCCAGCAGCCAAGACCCAGGGTTGATGAACACTGAAGCTTTCTTT.

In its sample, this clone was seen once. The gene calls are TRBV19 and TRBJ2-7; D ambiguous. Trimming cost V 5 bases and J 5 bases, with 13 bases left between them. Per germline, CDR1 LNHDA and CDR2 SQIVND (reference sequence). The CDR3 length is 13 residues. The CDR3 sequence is CASSPFGLDEQYF. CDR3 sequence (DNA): TGTGCCAGTAGTCCCTTTGGGCTGGACGAGCAGTACTTC.

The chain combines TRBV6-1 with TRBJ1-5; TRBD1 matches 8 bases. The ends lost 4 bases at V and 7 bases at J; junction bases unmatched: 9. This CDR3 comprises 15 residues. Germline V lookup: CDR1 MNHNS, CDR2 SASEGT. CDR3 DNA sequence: TGTGCCAGCAGTGGGTCGCAGGGGGCTTGGCAGCCCCAGCATTTT. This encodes CASSGSQGAWQPQHF.

The CDR3: CASSVLPGQGAYSNQPQHF. The CDR3, as DNA: TGTGCCAGCAGTGTCCTTCCGGGACAGGGAGCTTATAGCAATCAGCCCCAGCATTTT. This chain connects TRBV5-8 to TRBJ1-5; TRBD1 agrees at 9 bases. Germline V lookup: CDR1 SGHTS, CDR2 YDEGEE. This CDR3 is built from 19 residues. The junction had 15 bases not matched to a gene; V was cut back by 5 bases and J by 0 bases.

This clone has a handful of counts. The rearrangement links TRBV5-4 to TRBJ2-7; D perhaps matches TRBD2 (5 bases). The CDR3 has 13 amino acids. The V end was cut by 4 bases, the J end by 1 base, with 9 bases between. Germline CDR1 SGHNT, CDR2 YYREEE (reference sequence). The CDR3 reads CASSPRTSYEQYF. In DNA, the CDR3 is TGTGCCAGCAGCCCCAGGACTTCCTACGAGCAGTACTTC.

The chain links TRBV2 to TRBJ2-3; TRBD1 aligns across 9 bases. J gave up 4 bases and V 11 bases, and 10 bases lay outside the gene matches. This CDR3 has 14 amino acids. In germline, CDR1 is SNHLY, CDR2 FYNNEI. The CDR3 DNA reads TGTGCCTCCCAGACCCGGACAGGGGCAGATACGCAGTATTTT. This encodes CASQTRTGADTQYF.

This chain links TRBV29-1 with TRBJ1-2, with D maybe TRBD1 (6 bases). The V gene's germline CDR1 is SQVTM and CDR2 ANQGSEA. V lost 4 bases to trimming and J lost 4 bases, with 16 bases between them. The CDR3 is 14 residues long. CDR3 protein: CSVARVGDIYGYTF. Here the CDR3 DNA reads TGCAGCGTTGCCAGGGTGGGGGACATCTATGGCTACACCTTC.

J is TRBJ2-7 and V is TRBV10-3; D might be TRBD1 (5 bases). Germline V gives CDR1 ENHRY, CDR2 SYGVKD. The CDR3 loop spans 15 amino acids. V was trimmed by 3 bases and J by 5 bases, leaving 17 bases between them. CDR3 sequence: CAISDSTQGSHEQYF. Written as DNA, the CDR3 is TGTGCCATCAGTGATTCTACGCAGGGTTCCCACGAGCAGTACTTC.

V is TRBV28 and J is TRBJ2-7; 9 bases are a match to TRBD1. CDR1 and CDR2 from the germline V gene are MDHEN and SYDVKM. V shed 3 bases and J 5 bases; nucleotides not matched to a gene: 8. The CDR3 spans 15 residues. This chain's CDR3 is CASSFPGQGLDEQYF. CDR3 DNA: TGTGCCAGCAGTTTTCCGGGACAGGGATTGGACGAGCAGTACTTC.

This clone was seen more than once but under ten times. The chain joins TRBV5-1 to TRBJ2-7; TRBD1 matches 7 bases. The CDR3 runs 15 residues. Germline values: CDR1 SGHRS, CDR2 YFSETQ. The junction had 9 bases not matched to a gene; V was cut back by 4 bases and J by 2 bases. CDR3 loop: CASSHGTADTYEQYF. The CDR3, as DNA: TGCGCCAGCAGCCACGGGACAGCTGACACCTACGAGCAGTACTTC.